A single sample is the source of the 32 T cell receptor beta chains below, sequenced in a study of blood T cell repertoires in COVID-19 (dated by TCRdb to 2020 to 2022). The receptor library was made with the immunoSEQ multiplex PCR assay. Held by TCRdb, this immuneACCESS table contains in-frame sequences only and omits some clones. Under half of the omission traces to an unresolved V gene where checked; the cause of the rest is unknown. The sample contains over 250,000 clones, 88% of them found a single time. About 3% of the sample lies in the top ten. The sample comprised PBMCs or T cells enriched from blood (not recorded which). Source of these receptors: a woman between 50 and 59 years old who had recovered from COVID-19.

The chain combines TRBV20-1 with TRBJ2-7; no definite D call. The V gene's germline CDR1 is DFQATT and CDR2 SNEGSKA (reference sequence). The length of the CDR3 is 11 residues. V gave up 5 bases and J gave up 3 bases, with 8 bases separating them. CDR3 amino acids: CSAAANYEQYF. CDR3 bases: TGCAGTGCTGCGGCTAACTACGAGCAGTACTTC.

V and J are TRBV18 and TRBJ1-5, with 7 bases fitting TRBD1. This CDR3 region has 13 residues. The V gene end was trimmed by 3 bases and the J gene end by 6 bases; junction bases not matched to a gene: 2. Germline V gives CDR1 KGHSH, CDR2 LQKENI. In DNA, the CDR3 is TGTGCCAGCTCACCGACAGGGTTTCAGCCCCAGCATTTT. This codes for CASSPTGFQPQHF.

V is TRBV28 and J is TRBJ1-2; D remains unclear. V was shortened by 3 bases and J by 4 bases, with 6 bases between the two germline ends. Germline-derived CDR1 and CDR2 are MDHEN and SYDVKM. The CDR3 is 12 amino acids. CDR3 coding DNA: TGTGCCAGCAGTTTGAGCACCTATGGCTACACCTTC. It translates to CASSLSTYGYTF.

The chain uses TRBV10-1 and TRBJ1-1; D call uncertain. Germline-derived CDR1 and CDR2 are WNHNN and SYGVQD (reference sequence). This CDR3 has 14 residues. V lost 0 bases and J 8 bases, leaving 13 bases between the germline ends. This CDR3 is CASSESAGRGEAFF. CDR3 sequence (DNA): TGCGCCAGCAGTGAGTCGGCGGGGAGAGGCGAAGCTTTCTTT.

The CDR3 DNA follows: TGTGCCAGCAGCTTTGAGAACAAGTTCTATGGGCCAGATACGCAGTATTTT. Its protein is CASSFENKFYGPDTQYF. The chain combines TRBV7-2 with TRBJ2-3; D is uncertain. V was cut by 3 bases and J by 4 bases, with 20 bases left in between. CDR1 is SGHTA and CDR2 is FQGNSA in the germline V gene. The CDR3 runs 17 residues.

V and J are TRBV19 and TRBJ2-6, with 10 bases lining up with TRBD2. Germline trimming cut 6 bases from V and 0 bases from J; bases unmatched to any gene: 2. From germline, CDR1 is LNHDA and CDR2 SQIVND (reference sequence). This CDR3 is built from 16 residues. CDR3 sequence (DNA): TGTGCCAGTAGACTAGCGGGGATCTCTGGGGCCAACGTCCTGACTTTC. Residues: CASRLAGISGANVLTF.

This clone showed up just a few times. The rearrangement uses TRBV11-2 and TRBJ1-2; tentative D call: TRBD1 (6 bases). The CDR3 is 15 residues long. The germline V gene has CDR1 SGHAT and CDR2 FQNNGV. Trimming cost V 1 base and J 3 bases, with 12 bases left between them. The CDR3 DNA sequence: TGTGCCAGCAGCTTAGGGGGGGGCGCGGACTATGGCTACACCTTC. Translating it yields CASSLGGGADYGYTF.

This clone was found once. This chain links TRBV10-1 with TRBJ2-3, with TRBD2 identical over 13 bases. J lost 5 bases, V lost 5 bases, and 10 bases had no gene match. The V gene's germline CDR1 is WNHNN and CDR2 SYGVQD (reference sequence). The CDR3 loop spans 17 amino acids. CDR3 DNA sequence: TGCGCCAGCAGTCCCAGGCGGACTAGCGGGAGACAAGATACGCAGTATTTT. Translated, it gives CASSPRRTSGRQDTQYF.

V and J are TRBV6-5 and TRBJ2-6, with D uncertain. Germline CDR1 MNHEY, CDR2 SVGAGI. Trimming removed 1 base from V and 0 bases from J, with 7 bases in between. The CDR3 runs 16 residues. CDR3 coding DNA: TGTGCCAGCAGTTACTTTGGCTCCTCTGGGGCCAACGTCCTGACTTTC. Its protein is CASSYFGSSGANVLTF.

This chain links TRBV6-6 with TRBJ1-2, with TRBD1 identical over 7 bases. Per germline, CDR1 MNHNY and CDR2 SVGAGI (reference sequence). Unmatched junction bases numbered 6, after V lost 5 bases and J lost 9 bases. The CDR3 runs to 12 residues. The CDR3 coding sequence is TGTGCCAGCAGTCAACGACAGGGAAGCTACACCTTC. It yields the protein CASSQRQGSYTF.

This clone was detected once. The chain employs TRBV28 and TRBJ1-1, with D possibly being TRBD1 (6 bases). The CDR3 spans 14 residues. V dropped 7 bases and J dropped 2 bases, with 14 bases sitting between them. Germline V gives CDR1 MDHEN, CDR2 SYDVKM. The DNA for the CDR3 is TGTGCCAGCACAGACAGGAGAACTAACACTGAAGCTTTCTTT. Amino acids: CASTDRRTNTEAFF. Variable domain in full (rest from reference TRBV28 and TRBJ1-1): DVKVTQSSRYLVKRTGEKVFLECVQDMDHENMFWYRQDPGLGLRLIYFSYDVKMKEKGDIPEGYSVSREKKERFSLILESASTNQTSMYLCASTDRRTNTEAFFGQGTRLTVV.

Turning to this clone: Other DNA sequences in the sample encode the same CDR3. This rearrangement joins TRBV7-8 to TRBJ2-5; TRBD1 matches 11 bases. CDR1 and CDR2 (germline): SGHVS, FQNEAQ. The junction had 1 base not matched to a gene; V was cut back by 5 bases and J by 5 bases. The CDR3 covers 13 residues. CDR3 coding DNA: TGTGCCAGCAGCCGGGACAGGGGGGAGACCCAGTACTTC. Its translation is CASSRDRGETQYF.

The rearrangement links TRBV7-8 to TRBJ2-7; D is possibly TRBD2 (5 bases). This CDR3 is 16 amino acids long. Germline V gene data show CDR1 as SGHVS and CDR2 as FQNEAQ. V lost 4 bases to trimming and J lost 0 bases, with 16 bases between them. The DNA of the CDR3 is TGTGCCAGCAGCTCCCTCGCTAAGCGGATCTCCTACGAGCAGTACTTC. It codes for CASSSLAKRISYEQYF.

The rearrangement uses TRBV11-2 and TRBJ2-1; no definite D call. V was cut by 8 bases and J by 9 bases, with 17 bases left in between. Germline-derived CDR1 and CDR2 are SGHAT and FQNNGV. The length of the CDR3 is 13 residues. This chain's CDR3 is CASSLGPIREQFF. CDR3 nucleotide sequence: TGTGCCAGCTCGCTTGGGCCGATACGTGAGCAGTTCTTC.

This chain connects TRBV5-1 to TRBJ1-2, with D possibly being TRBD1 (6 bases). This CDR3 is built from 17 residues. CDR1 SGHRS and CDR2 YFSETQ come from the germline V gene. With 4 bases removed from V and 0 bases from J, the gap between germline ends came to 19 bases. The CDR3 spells CASSLTEFRTANYGYTF. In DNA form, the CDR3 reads TGCGCCAGCAGCCTAACTGAATTCCGGACAGCTAACTATGGCTACACCTTC.

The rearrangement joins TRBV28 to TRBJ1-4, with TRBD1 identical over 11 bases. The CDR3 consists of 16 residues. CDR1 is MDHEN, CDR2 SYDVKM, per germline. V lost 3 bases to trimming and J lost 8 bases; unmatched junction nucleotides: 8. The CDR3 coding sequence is TGTGCCAGCAGTTTTTCCGGGACAGGGGGAGACGAAAAACTGTTTTTT. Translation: CASSFSGTGGDEKLFF. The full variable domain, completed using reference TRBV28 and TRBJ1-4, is DVKVTQSSRYLVKRTGEKVFLECVQDMDHENMFWYRQDPGLGLRLIYFSYDVKMKEKGDIPEGYSVSREKKERFSLILESASTNQTSMYLCASSFSGTGGDEKLFFGSGTQLSVL.

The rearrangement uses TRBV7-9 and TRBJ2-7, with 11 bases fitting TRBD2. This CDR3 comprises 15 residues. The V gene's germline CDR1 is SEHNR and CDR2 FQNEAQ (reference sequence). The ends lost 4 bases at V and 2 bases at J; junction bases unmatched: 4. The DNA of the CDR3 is TGTGCCAGCAGCTCGGGACTAGCGGAAACCTACGAGCAGTACTTC. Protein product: CASSSGLAETYEQYF.

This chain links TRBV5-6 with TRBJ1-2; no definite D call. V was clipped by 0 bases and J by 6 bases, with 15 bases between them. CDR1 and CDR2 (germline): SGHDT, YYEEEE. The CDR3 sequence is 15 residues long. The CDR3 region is CASSLVFRPGNGYTF. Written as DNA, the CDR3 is TGTGCCAGCAGCTTGGTTTTTCGTCCGGGGAATGGCTACACCTTC.

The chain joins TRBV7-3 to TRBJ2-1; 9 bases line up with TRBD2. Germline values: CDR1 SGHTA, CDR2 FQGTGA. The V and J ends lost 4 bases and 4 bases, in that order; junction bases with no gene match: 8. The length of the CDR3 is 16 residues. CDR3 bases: TGTGCCAGCAGCTCAGCGGGGGGACTTCCGTACAATGAGCAGTTCTTC. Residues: CASSSAGGLPYNEQFF. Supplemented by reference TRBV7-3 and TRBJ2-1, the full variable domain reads GAGVSQTPSNKVTEKGKYVELRCDPISGHTALYWYRQSLGQGPEFLIYFQGTGAADDSGLPNDRFFAVRPEGSVSTLKIQRTERGDSAVYLCASSSAGGLPYNEQFFGPGTRLTVL.

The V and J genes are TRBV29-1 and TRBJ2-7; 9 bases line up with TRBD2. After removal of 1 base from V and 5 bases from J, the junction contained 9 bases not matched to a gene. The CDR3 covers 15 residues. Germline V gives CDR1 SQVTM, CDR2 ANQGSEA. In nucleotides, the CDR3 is TGCAGCGTTGAAGTCCTTGGACTAGCGACCGACGAGCAGTACTTC. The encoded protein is CSVEVLGLATDEQYF.

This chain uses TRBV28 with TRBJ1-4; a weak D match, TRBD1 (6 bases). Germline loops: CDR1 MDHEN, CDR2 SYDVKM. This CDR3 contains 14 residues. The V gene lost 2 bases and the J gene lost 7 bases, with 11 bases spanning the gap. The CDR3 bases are TGTGCCAGCAGTTTACAGGGGAAGGGTGAAAAACTGTTTTTT. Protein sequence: CASSLQGKGEKLFF.

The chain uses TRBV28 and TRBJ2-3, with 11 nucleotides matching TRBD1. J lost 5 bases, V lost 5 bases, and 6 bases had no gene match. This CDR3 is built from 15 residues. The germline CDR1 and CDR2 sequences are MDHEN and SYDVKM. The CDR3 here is CASSPAGQGVDTQYF. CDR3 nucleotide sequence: TGTGCCAGCAGTCCCGCGGGACAGGGGGTAGATACGCAGTATTTT. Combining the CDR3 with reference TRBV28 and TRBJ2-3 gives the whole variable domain DVKVTQSSRYLVKRTGEKVFLECVQDMDHENMFWYRQDPGLGLRLIYFSYDVKMKEKGDIPEGYSVSREKKERFSLILESASTNQTSMYLCASSPAGQGVDTQYFGPGTRLTVL.

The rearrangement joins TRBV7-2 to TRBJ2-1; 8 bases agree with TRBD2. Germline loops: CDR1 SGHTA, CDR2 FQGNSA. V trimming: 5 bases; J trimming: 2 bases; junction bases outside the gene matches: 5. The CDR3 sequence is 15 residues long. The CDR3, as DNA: TGTGCCAGCAGCCTGCTAGCGGGCACCTACAATGAGCAGTTCTTC. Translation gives CASSLLAGTYNEQFF.

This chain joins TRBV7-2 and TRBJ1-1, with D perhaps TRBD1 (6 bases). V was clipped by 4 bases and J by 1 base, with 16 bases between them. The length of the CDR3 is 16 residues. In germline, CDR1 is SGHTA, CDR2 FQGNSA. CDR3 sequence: CASSSDSTGRNTEAFF. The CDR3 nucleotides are TGTGCCAGCAGCTCGGATTCGACAGGACGGAACACTGAAGCTTTCTTT.

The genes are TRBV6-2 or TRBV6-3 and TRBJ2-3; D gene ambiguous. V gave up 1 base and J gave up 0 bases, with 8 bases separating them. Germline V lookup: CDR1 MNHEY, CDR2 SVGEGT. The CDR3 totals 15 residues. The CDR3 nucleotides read TGTGCCAGCAGTTACTATCAGGCCAGCACAGATACGCAGTATTTT. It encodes CASSYYQASTDTQYF.

The DNA of the CDR3 is TGTGCCAGCAGTCTAATAGGGGTTCAGGGAAACACCATATATTTT. Translation: CASSLIGVQGNTIYF. The chain links TRBV6-5 to TRBJ1-3; D is possibly TRBD1 (5 bases). Germline V gene data show CDR1 as MNHEY and CDR2 as SVGAGI. Between the trimmed V and J ends, which lost 5 bases and 4 bases, there was a span of 15 bases. The CDR3 runs to 15 residues.

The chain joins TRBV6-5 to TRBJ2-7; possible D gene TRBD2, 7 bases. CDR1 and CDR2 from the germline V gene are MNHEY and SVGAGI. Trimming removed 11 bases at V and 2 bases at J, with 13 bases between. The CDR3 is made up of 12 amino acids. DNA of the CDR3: TGTGCCTGTGAGGGGGGGGCCTACGAGCAGTACTTC. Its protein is CACEGGAYEQYF.

The CDR3 here is CASSPGRNEQYF. Here the CDR3 DNA reads TGTGCCAGTAGCCCGGGTAGAAACGAGCAGTACTTC. The V call is TRBV19, the J call TRBJ2-7, with D hard to call. CDR1 is LNHDA, CDR2 SQIVND, per germline (reference sequence). V lost 6 bases and J lost 5, with 11 bases in between. The CDR3 runs to 12 residues.

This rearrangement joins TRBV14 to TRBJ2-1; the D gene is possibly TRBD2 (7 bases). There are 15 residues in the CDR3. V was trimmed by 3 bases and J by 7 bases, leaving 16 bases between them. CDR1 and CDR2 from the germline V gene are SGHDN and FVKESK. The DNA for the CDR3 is TGTGCCAGCAGCCAGGTCGGGGGGCCTATGAATGAGCAGTTCTTC. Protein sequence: CASSQVGGPMNEQFF.

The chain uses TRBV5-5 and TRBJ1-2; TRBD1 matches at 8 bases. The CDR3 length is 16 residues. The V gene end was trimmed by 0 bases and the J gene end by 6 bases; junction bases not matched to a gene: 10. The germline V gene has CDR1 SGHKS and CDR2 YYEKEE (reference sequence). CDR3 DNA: TGTGCCAGCAGCTTGGCCCGACAGGGGAATGTAAATGGCTACACCTTC. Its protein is CASSLARQGNVNGYTF.

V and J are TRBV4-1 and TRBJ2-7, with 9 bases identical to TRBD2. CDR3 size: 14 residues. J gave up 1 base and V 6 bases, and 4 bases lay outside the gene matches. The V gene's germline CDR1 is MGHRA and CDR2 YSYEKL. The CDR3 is CASSHSGSSYEQYF. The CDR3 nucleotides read TGCGCCAGCAGTCATAGCGGGAGTTCCTACGAGCAGTACTTC.

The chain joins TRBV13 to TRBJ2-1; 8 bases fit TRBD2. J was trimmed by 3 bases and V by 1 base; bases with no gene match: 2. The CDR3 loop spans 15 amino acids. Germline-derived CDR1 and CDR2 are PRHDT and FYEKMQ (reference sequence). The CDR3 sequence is CASSLVAGSYNEQFF. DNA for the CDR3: TGTGCCAGCAGCTTAGTAGCGGGGAGCTACAATGAGCAGTTCTTC.